This T cell receptor beta chain derives from a study of regulatory T cells in long-lasting Graves disease. The time point is: newly diagnosed GD, antithyroid drugs for less than 3 months. PBMC RNA served as the TCR library source. General observations from the study: Newly diagnosed patients shared 966 public clonotypes; persistent patients shared a few thousand. TCR diversity in persistent Graves' patients was below that of newly diagnosed ones. Thyroid tissue was not studied; only peripheral blood was.

For TCR beta, libraries came from iRepertoire HTBI primers and Arm-PCR of CDR3 regions. One entry per CDR3 protein, called by TCRdb with MiXCR from the multiplex PCR reads. In the table there are around 400,000 distinct CDR3 sequences, roughly 16% of which are singletons. A note on this clonotype: Its antigen is unidentified.

Material: peripheral blood mononuclear cells (PBMCs), obtained at new diagnosis, from a patient treated with antithyroid drugs. The receptor was derived from a female donor with Graves disease.

The CDR3 protein is CAISERDEKLFF. CDR3 bases: TGTGCCATCAGTGAGAGGGATGAAAAACTGTTTTTT. The V gene is TRBV10-3, the J gene TRBJ1-4; D unresolved. Trimming took 2 bases from V and 6 from J, leaving 4 bases between them. In germline, CDR1 is ENHRY, CDR2 SYGVKD. CDR3 length: 12 amino acids.